This T cell receptor (beta chain) is drawn from a study of CD8+CD57+ T cells in acquired aplastic anemia. Study-wide background: The average for DNA from sorted CD4+ and CD8+ cells was around 3.4 ug.

All sequencing subjects had displayed CD8+CD57+ cell expansion on flow cytometry. Severe acquired aplastic anemia was present in every patient. Blood samples were obtained from patients who had received no prior therapy. Overall study findings and caveats: Significant differences in CD8+ Simpson's diversity were not observed between patients and controls.

Of note for this clonotype: What it binds is not known.

Profiling of TCR beta VDJ combinations and CDR3 sequences used genomic DNA as template. MiXCR, run by TCRdb on the reads, gives a single entry per CDR3 protein. The sample records roughly 500,000 distinct CDR3 sequences, under 40% being singletons. The sequenced sample consisted of sorted CD4+, CD8+, or CD8+CD57+ T cells (not recorded which) from PBMCs. This receptor was taken from a human donor with aplastic anemia.

Here the CDR3 reads CASSPERTSRTDTQYF. Written as DNA, the CDR3 is TGCGCCAGCAGCCCAGAAAGGACTAGCCGAACAGATACGCAGTATTTT. J is TRBJ2-3 and V is TRBV5-1, with 8 bases lining up with TRBD2. This CDR3 has 16 amino acids. CDR1 SGHRS and CDR2 YFSETQ come from the germline V gene. Trimming took 4 bases from V and 3 from J; bases not matched to a gene: 10.